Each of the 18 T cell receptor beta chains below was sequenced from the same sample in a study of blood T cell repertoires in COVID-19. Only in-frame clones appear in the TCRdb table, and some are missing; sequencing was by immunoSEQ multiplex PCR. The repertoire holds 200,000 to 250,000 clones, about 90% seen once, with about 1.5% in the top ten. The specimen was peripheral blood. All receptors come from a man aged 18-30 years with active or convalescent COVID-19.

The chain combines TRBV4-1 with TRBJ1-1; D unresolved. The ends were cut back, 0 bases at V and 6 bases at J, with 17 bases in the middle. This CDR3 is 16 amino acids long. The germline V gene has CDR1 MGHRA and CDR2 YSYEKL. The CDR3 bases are TGCGCCAGCAGCCAAGAACCGTCTCGACATTCCGCTGAAGCTTTCTTT. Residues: CASSQEPSRHSAEAFF.

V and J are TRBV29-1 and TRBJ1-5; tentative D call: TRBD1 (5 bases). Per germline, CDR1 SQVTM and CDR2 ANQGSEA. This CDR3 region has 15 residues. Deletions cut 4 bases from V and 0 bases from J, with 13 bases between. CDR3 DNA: TGCAGCGTTGTCGCAGGGTTTGATAGCAATCAGCCCCAGCATTTT. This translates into CSVVAGFDSNQPQHF.

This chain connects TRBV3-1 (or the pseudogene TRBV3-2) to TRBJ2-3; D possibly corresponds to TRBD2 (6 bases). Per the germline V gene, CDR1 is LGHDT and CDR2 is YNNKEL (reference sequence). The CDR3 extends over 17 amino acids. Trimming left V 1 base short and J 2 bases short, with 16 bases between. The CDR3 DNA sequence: TGTGCCAGCAGCCAAGTCCGGAGGGGTACCAACACAGATACGCAGTATTTT. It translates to CASSQVRRGTNTDTQYF.

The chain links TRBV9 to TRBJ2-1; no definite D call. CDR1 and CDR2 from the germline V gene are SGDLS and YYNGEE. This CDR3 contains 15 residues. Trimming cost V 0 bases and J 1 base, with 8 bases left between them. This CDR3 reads CASSVAPRSYNEQFF. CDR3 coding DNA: TGTGCCAGCAGCGTAGCTCCCAGGTCCTACAATGAGCAGTTCTTC.

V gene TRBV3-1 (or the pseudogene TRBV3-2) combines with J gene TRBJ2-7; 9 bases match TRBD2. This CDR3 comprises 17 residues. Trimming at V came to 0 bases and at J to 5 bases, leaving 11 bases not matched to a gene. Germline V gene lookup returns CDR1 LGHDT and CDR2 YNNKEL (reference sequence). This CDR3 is CASSQERLAGNYHEQYF. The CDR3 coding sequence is TGTGCCAGCAGCCAAGAACGGCTAGCGGGAAACTATCACGAGCAGTACTTC.

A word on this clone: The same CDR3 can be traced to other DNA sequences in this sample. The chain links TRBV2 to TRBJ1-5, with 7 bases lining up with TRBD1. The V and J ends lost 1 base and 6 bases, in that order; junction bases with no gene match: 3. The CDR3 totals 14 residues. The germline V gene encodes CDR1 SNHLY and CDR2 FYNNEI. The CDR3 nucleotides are TGTGCCAGCAGTGAAGGACAGGGAAGTCAGCCCCAGCATTTT. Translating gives CASSEGQGSQPQHF. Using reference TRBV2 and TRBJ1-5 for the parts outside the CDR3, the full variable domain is EPEVTQTPSHQVTQMGQEVILRCVPISNHLYFYWYRQILGQKVEFLVSFYNNEISEKSEIFDDQFSVERPDGSNFTLKIRSTKLEDSAMYFCASSEGQGSQPQHFGDGTRLSIL.

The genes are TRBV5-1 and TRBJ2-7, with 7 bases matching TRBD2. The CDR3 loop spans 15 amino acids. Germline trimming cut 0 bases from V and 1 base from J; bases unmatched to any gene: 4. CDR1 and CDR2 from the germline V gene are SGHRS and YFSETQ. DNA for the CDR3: TGCGCCAGCAGCTTGGAGTTTAGCGGGTCCTACGAGCAGTACTTC. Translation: CASSLEFSGSYEQYF.

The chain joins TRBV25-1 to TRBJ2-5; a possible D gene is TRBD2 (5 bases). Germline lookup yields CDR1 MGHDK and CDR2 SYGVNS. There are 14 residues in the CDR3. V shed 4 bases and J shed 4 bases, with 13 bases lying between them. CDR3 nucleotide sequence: TGTGCCAGCAGTGGCCATCCCGGGGTAGAGACCCAGTACTTC. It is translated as CASSGHPGVETQYF.

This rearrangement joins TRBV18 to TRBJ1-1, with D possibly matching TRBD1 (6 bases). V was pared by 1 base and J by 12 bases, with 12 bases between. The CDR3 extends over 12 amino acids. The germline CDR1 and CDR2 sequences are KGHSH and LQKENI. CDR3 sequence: CASSPLARGSFF. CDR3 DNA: TGTGCCAGCTCACCACTCGCCAGGGGTTCTTTCTTT. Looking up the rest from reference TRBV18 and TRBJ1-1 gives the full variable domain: NAGVMQNPRHLVRRRGQEARLRCSPMKGHSHVYWYRQLPEEGLKFMVYLQKENIIDESGMPKERFSAEFPKEGPSILRIQQVVRGDSAAYFCASSPLARGSFFGQGTRLTVV.

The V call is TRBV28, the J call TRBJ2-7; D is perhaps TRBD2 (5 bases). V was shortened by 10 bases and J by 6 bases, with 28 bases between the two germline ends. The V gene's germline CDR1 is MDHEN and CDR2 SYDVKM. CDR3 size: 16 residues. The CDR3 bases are TGTGCCACCTGTGCTATGCTGGGGAGTATGTCTGGCGAGCAGTACTTC. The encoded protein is CATCAMLGSMSGEQYF.

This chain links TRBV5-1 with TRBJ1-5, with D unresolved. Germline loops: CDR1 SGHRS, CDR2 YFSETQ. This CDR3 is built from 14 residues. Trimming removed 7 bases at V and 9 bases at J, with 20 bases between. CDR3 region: CASRPNTGLSPQHF. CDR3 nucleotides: TGCGCCAGCCGACCAAATACCGGGTTGTCGCCCCAGCATTTT.

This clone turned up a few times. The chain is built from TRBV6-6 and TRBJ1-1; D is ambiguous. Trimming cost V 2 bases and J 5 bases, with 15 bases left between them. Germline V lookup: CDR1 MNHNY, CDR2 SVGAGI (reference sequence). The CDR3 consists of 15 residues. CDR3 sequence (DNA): TGTGCCAGCAGTTACCCGGTAACAGAACCTACTGAAGCTTTCTTT. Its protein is CASSYPVTEPTEAFF.

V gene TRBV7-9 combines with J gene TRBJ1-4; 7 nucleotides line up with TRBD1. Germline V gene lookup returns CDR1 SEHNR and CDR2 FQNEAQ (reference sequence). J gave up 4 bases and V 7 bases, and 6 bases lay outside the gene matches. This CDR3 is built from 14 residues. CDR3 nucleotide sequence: TGTGCCAGCACTAAGGGACAGAGTAATGAAAAACTGTTTTTT. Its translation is CASTKGQSNEKLFF.

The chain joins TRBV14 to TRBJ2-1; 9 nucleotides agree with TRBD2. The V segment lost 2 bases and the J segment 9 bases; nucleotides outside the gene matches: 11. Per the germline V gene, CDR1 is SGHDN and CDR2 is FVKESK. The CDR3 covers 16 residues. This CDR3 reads CASSQQMAGGASEQFF. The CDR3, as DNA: TGTGCCAGCAGCCAACAAATGGCGGGGGGGGCCAGTGAGCAGTTCTTC.

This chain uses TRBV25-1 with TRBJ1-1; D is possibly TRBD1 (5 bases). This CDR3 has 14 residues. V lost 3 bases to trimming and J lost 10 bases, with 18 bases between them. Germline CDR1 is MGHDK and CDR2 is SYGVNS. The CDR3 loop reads CASSERRQGSGAFF. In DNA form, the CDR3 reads TGTGCCAGCAGTGAGAGGCGGCAGGGTTCTGGAGCTTTCTTT. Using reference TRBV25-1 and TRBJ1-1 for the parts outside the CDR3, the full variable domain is EADIYQTPRYLVIGTGKKITLECSQTMGHDKMYWYQQDPGMELHLIHYSYGVNSTEKGDLSSESTVSRIRTEHFPLTLESARPSHTSQYLCASSERRQGSGAFFGQGTRLTVV.

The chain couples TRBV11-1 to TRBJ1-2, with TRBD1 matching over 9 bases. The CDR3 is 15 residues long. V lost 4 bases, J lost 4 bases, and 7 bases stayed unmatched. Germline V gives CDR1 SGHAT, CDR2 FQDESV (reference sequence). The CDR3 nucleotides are TGTGCCAGCAGCTATACAGGGGGCGCTCCCTATGGCTACACCTTC. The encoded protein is CASSYTGGAPYGYTF.

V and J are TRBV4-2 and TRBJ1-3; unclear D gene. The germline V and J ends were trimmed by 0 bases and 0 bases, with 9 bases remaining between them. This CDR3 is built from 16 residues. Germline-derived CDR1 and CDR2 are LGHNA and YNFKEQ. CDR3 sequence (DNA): TGTGCCAGCAGCCAAGATCCGGAGAGCTCTGGAAACACCATATATTTT. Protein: CASSQDPESSGNTIYF.

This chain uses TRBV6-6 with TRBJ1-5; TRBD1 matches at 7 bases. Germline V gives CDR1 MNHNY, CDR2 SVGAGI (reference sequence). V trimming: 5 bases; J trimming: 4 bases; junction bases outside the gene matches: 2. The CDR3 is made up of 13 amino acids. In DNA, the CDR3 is TGTGCCAGCAGTCCACAGGGGAATCAGCCCCAGCATTTT. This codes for CASSPQGNQPQHF.